This note documents a single T cell receptor beta chain sequence. The sample originates from a study of control samples from healthy donors and cancer patients. Germline trimming cut 4 bases from V and 2 bases from J; bases unmatched to any gene: 2. Per the germline V gene, CDR1 is MNHNY and CDR2 is SVGAGI (reference sequence). This CDR3 region has 14 residues. The assay was immunoSEQ multiplex PCR, and TCRdb's table has in-frame clones only and misses some. The sample includes 150,000 or so clones, about 94% of them seen just once. This rearrangement joins TRBV6-6 to TRBJ2-3, with 8 nucleotides matching TRBD2. This clonotype was sampled from a woman between 40 and 50 years old in good health. Sequencing input: blood. The CDR3 bases are TGTGCCAGCAGTTCGGGGGGGGCCACAGATACGCAGTATTTT. Its protein product is CASSSGGATDTQYF.